These 19 T cell receptor beta chains came from one sample sequenced in a study of cytotoxic CD8 clonotypes in ibrutinib-treated CLL. The method was immunoSEQ multiplex PCR; TCRdb's version includes in-frame clones alone and lacks a portion of them. The table lists roughly 130,000 clones, approximately 90% of them singletons, with approximately 11% in the top ten. The source was PBMCs, collected after 12 months of ibrutinib treatment. The receptors shown here come from a human donor with chronic lymphocytic leukemia.

The chain is built from TRBV6-5 and TRBJ1-3, with D possibly matching TRBD1 (5 bases). The germline gives CDR1 MNHEY, CDR2 SVGAGI. This CDR3 has 15 residues. The V gene lost 5 bases and the J gene lost 4 bases, with 15 bases spanning the gap. Written as DNA, the CDR3 is TGTGCCAGCAGTCCTAACTGGGGGGAAGGAAACACCATATATTTT. The encoded protein is CASSPNWGEGNTIYF.

The gene calls are TRBV18 and TRBJ2-7, with TRBD2 as a possible D gene (5 bases). Trimming removed 3 bases at V and 6 bases at J, with 18 bases between. The CDR3 consists of 15 residues. Germline CDR1 KGHSH, CDR2 LQKENI. Here the CDR3 DNA reads TGTGCCAGCTCACCTTTGGGCGGGTCTTACCGCGAGCAGTACTTC. It translates to CASSPLGGSYREQYF.

The chain is built from TRBV19 and TRBJ2-1; D is unclear. Per germline, CDR1 LNHDA and CDR2 SQIVND (reference sequence). Trimming shortened V by 3 bases and J by 11 bases, and 14 bases separated the two germline ends. The CDR3 spans 13 residues. CDR3 in DNA: TGTGCCAGTAGTATTAAGTATGCCAGTAAGCAGTTCTTC. This codes for CASSIKYASKQFF.

The chain carries TRBV6-5 and TRBJ1-5; D gene uncertain. Germline CDR1 reads MNHEY; CDR2 reads SVGAGI. The CDR3 runs to 13 residues. Trimming took off 0 bases at V and 3 bases at J, with 3 bases between the two ends. The CDR3 nucleotides are TGTGCCAGCAGTTACTCGAACAATCAGCCCCAGCATTTT. Its protein product is CASSYSNNQPQHF.

The rearrangement joins TRBV10-1 to TRBJ2-1, with TRBD1 matching 8 bases. CDR1 is WNHNN and CDR2 is SYGVQD in the germline V gene (reference sequence). The CDR3 spans 16 residues. V dropped 3 bases and J dropped 4; count of bases not matched to a gene: 8. CDR3 loop: CASSETGQGGYNEQFF. DNA of the CDR3: TGCGCCAGCAGTGAAACAGGACAGGGAGGTTACAATGAGCAGTTCTTC.

A remark on this clone: The same CDR3 is also encoded by other DNA sequences in this sample. The rearrangement links TRBV7-2 to TRBJ2-3; D is unclear. Trimming stripped 5 bases from V and 0 bases from J, with 3 bases between. The germline gives CDR1 SGHTA, CDR2 FQGNSA. CDR3 length: 12 amino acids. The CDR3 sequence is CASSPSTDTQYF. The CDR3 nucleotides read TGTGCCAGCAGCCCAAGCACAGATACGCAGTATTTT.

This chain joins TRBV10-3 and TRBJ1-4, with D possibly matching TRBD1 (6 bases). V was clipped by 3 bases and J by 4 bases, with 15 bases between them. From germline, CDR1 is ENHRY and CDR2 SYGVKD. The CDR3 consists of 16 residues. In DNA, the CDR3 is TGTGCCATCAGTGACCCTCTTGGACAGATTAATGAAAAACTGTTTTTT. Protein product: CAISDPLGQINEKLFF.

The genes are TRBV28 and TRBJ1-5; D call uncertain. CDR3 length equals 14 residues. The V end was cut by 6 bases, the J end by 2 bases, with 11 bases between. Germline V gene lookup returns CDR1 MDHEN and CDR2 SYDVKM. The CDR3 nucleotides are TGTGCCAGCAGGTTGGGAGTGGGCAATCAGCCCCAGCATTTT. This codes for CASRLGVGNQPQHF. Complete variable domain (other parts from reference TRBV28 and TRBJ1-5): DVKVTQSSRYLVKRTGEKVFLECVQDMDHENMFWYRQDPGLGLRLIYFSYDVKMKEKGDIPEGYSVSREKKERFSLILESASTNQTSMYLCASRLGVGNQPQHFGDGTRLSIL.

The rearrangement joins TRBV7-8 to TRBJ2-7; unclear D gene. CDR3 length: 21 residues. CDR1 and CDR2 (germline): SGHVS, FQNEAQ. Trimming pared 5 bases from V and 2 bases from J, leaving 34 bases between. CDR3 loop: CASSRRILGRHWNKLTYEQYF. The DNA of the CDR3 is TGTGCCAGCAGCCGACGCATTTTGGGTCGACACTGGAACAAACTAACCTACGAGCAGTACTTC.

The rearrangement joins TRBV5-8 to TRBJ2-7; D is tentatively TRBD1 or TRBD2 (6 bases each). CDR1 is SGHTS and CDR2 is YDEGEE in the germline V gene. The germline V and J ends were trimmed by 9 bases and 3 bases, with 19 bases remaining between them. This CDR3 spans 14 amino acids. The CDR3 is CATMAEGVYYEQYF. CDR3 bases: TGTGCCACCATGGCGGAGGGGGTATACTACGAGCAGTACTTC.

The J gene is TRBJ2-1, the V gene TRBV27, with 9 positions matching TRBD2. Per germline, CDR1 MNHEY and CDR2 SMNVEV (reference sequence). The CDR3 has 16 amino acids. Losses at the gene ends were 8 bases for V and 4 bases for J; bases not matched to a gene: 12. The CDR3 loop reads CASSTWELAGYNEQFF. CDR3 nucleotides: TGTGCCAGCTCTACCTGGGAACTAGCGGGTTACAATGAGCAGTTCTTC.

The gene calls are TRBV28 and TRBJ1-5; TRBD1 is a possible D gene (6 bases). Germline V gives CDR1 MDHEN, CDR2 SYDVKM. V gave up 4 bases and J gave up 2 bases, with 15 bases separating them. The CDR3 has 16 amino acids. The CDR3 DNA sequence: TGTGCCAGCAGTTCGGCCAGGGGAGCAGGCAATCAGCCCCAGCATTTT. This encodes CASSSARGAGNQPQHF.

The chain joins TRBV6-6 to TRBJ1-2, with no clear D. The ends were cut back, 6 bases at V and 8 bases at J, with 10 bases in the middle. Germline V lookup: CDR1 MNHNY, CDR2 SVGAGI (reference sequence). This CDR3 spans 11 amino acids. The DNA of the CDR3 is TGTGCCAGCAGCCCAGACTGGGGCTACACCTTC. Protein: CASSPDWGYTF.

The genes are TRBV5-1 and TRBJ2-5; 7 nucleotides agree with TRBD2. J lost 4 bases, V lost 1 base, and 13 bases had no gene match. The CDR3 contains 17 residues. Germline assignment: CDR1 SGHRS and CDR2 YFSETQ. CDR3 amino acids: CASSLQLAGVSLETQYF. CDR3 coding DNA: TGCGCCAGCAGCTTGCAGTTGGCGGGAGTGAGCTTAGAGACCCAGTACTTC. The complete variable domain, with remaining parts taken from reference TRBV5-1 and TRBJ2-5, reads KAGVTQTPRYLIKTRGQQVTLSCSPISGHRSVSWYQQTPGQGLQFLFEYFSETQRNKGNFPGRFSGRQFSNSRSEMNVSTLELGDSALYLCASSLQLAGVSLETQYFGPGTRLLVL.

J is TRBJ2-3 and V is TRBV4-1; 8 nucleotides agree with TRBD2. Germline-derived CDR1 and CDR2 are MGHRA and YSYEKL. V shed 1 base, J shed 4 bases, and the junction held 10 bases outside the gene matches. This CDR3 is built from 17 residues. CDR3 DNA: TGCGCCAGCAGCCAAGGGGGTAGCGGGATAAGGCCAGATACGCAGTATTTT. This codes for CASSQGGSGIRPDTQYF.

V gene TRBV6-6 combines with J gene TRBJ1-1; the match to TRBD1 covers 8 bases. The CDR3 sequence is 12 residues long. The junction had 4 bases not matched to a gene; V was cut back by 6 bases and J by 7 bases. Germline-derived CDR1 and CDR2 are MNHNY and SVGAGI (reference sequence). The CDR3 DNA reads TGTGCCAGCAGCCACGGACAGGGTGAAGCTTTCTTT. Translating it yields CASSHGQGEAFF.

The gene calls are TRBV6-6 and TRBJ2-5; 9 nucleotides match TRBD1. After removal of 6 bases from V and 3 bases from J, the junction contained 8 bases not matched to a gene. Looked up from germline, CDR1 is MNHNY and CDR2 is SVGAGI (reference sequence). CDR3 length equals 15 residues. The CDR3 sequence is CASRSYRDREETQYF. The CDR3 DNA is TGTGCCAGCAGATCCTACCGGGACAGGGAAGAGACCCAGTACTTC.

The gene calls are TRBV9 and TRBJ1-1; the D is unclear. The CDR3 contains 14 residues. V lost 3 bases to trimming and J lost 6 bases, with 15 bases between them. CDR1 is SGDLS, CDR2 YYNGEE, per germline. The CDR3 is CASSEGPGKAEAFF. CDR3 bases: TGTGCCAGCAGCGAAGGGCCCGGGAAGGCTGAAGCTTTCTTT.

The chain carries TRBV7-9 and TRBJ2-7; the match to TRBD2 covers 10 bases. Germline CDR1 SEHNR, CDR2 FQNEAQ (reference sequence). The CDR3 totals 18 residues. The junction had 15 bases not matched to a gene; V was cut back by 1 base and J by 6 bases. Here the CDR3 DNA reads TGTGCCAGCAGCTTAGTAGCCGCTAGCGGGAGACTCCTCCTCGAGCAGTACTTC. Amino acid sequence: CASSLVAASGRLLLEQYF.